This is a list of T cell receptor beta chains from one sample in a study of Graves' ophthalmopathy and Graves' hyperthyroidism. MiXCR was run by TCRdb on the multiplex PCR reads, yielding one entry per CDR3 protein. Of about 370,000 distinct CDR3 sequences detected, about 18% appear once; the ten largest clones hold 2.4%. Sequencing used peripheral blood. Source of these receptors: an adult woman with stable Graves' hyperthyroidism. Each CDR3 is given with its conserved first and last residue. Fields, in order: J gene, D gene, clone size, V gene, CDR3 protein, CDR3 DNA. A D gene is named only where the DNA matches it firmly. Clone sizes are given selectively: once, few, many, or a class where the clone is expanded.

TRBJ2-7 - many TRBV11-2 CASSSGIYEQYF TGTGCCAGCAGTTCAGGTATCTACGAGCAGTACTTC
TRBJ2-7 - many TRBV28 CASSEALALPYEQYF TGTGCCAGCAGTGAAGCCCTAGCGCTACCCTACGAGCAGTACTTC
TRBJ2-5 - many TRBV12-3/TRBV12-4 CASTPQKGETQYF TGTGCCAGCACCCCCCAAAAGGGAGAGACCCAGTACTTC
TRBJ2-7 - many TRBV4-1 CASSLAEDPTYEQYF TGCGCCAGCAGCCTAGCGGAAGATCCTACCTACGAGCAGTACTTC
TRBJ2-2 TRBD2 many TRBV7-2 CASSLYGRDTGELFF TGTGCCAGCAGCTTATACGGGAGGGACACCGGGGAGCTGTTTTTT
TRBJ2-7 TRBD2 many TRBV13 CASSPRSGGDYEQYF TGTGCCAGCAGCCCTCGGTCCGGGGGGGACTACGAGCAGTACTTC
TRBJ2-1 - few TRBV7-9 CASSSRLVGDNEQFF TGTGCCAGCAGCTCCCGACTAGTCGGGGACAATGAGCAGTTCTTC
TRBJ1-6 TRBD1 - TRBV9 CASSVGQGGSPLHF TGTGCCAGCAGTGTCGGACAGGGGGGTTCACCCCTCCACTTT
TRBJ2-2 - few TRBV7-7 CASSRTDYQEGLGGELFF TGTGCCAGCAGCCGAACGGACTATCAAGAAGGTTTGGGCGGGGAGCTGTTTTTT
TRBJ2-5 - - TRBV5-1 CASNLGAFQETQYF TGCGCCAGCAACTTGGGCGCGTTCCAAGAGACCCAGTACTTC
TRBJ2-2 - many TRBV5-1 CASSRNLRVDTGELFF TGCGCCAGCAGCCGGAACCTCCGGGTGGACACCGGGGAGCTGTTTTTT
TRBJ1-1 - many TRBV16 CASSPRQAMNTEAFF TGTGCCAGCAGCCCGAGACAGGCCATGAACACTGAAGCTTTCTTT
TRBJ2-7 - many TRBV12-3/TRBV12-4 CASSLAQRLHEQYF TGTGCCAGCAGTTTAGCGCAGCGCCTCCACGAGCAGTACTTC
TRBJ1-5 - many TRBV24-1 CATSDPAGNSNQPQHF TGTGCCACCAGTGACCCCGCAGGGAATAGCAATCAGCCCCAGCATTTT
TRBJ2-7 - few TRBV28 CATGPLEQYF TGTGCCACCGGGCCCCTCGAGCAGTACTTC
TRBJ1-2 - many TRBV19 CASSRRPFYGYTF TGTGCCAGTAGCCGACGGCCTTTCTATGGCTACACCTTC
TRBJ2-7 - many TRBV27 CASSIYSGLFYEQYF TGTGCCAGCAGTATTTATAGCGGATTATTCTACGAGCAGTACTTC
TRBJ1-5 - many TRBV4-3 CASSQDLTSSAQPQHF TGCGCCAGCAGCCAAGATTTAACATCCTCCGCTCAGCCCCAGCATTTT
TRBJ1-5 - many TRBV12-3/TRBV12-4 CASTSSGSNQPQHF TGTGCCAGCACGTCAAGTGGGAGCAATCAGCCCCAGCATTTT
TRBJ2-7 TRBD1 - TRBV12-3/TRBV12-4 CASSPGTGGYGYEQYF TGTGCCAGCAGTCCGGGGACAGGGGGCTATGGCTACGAGCAGTACTTC
TRBJ2-7 - many TRBV9 CASSPHGGTYEQYF TGTGCCAGCAGCCCGCACGGGGGCACCTACGAGCAGTACTTC
TRBJ1-1 TRBD1 many TRBV29-1 CSVHPGTGVGEAFF TGCAGCGTTCACCCCGGGACAGGGGTTGGTGAAGCTTTCTTT
TRBJ2-7 - many TRBV12-3/TRBV12-4 CASSLGSNDEQYF TGTGCCAGCAGTCTAGGATCCAACGACGAGCAGTACTTC
TRBJ1-1 TRBD1 few TRBV6-1 CASSRQGGDTEAFF TGTGCCAGCAGTCGACAGGGGGGGGACACTGAAGCTTTCTTT
TRBJ2-7 - many TRBV12-3/TRBV12-4 CASRASDQSSYEQYF TGTGCCAGCAGGGCTTCTGACCAGAGCTCCTACGAGCAGTACTTC
TRBJ1-2 TRBD1 many TRBV5-1 CASSLDRGPRGYTF TGCGCCAGCAGCTTGGACAGGGGGCCGCGGGGCTACACCTTC
TRBJ2-5 - many TRBV6-5 CASSYSLTGVETQYF TGTGCCAGCAGTTACTCGTTGACGGGAGTAGAGACCCAGTACTTC
TRBJ1-5 TRBD1 - TRBV11-1 CASSNDRGYSNQPQHF TGTGCCAGCAGCAACGACAGGGGGTATAGCAATCAGCCCCAGCATTTT
TRBJ2-7 TRBD1 - TRBV7-8 CASRERQGTYEQYF TGTGCCAGCCGAGAGAGACAGGGGACCTACGAGCAGTACTTC
TRBJ1-2 - many TRBV20-1 CSARIGPEIYGYTF TGCAGTGCTAGAATCGGGCCGGAGATCTATGGCTACACCTTC
TRBJ1-2 - many TRBV28 CASSSAGGRDHTF TGTGCCAGCAGTTCCGCGGGGGGGCGGGACCACACCTTC
TRBJ1-5 - many TRBV28 CASSLPGVSNQPQHF TGTGCCAGCAGTTTACCAGGGGTTAGCAATCAGCCCCAGCATTTT
TRBJ2-6 TRBD1 many TRBV15 CATSRPDRVRTGANVLTF TGTGCCACCAGCAGGCCCGACAGGGTGCGGACTGGGGCCAACGTCCTGACTTTC
TRBJ2-7 - many TRBV2 CASSTGGGEQYF TGTGCCAGCAGTACAGGGGGGGGCGAGCAGTACTTC
TRBJ2-2 - many TRBV19 CASYSLGELFF TGTGCCAGCTACTCCCTAGGGGAGCTGTTTTTT
TRBJ2-2 TRBD1 many TRBV7-2 CASSNQGAAGELFF TGTGCCAGCAGCAATCAGGGGGCTGCCGGGGAGCTGTTTTTT
TRBJ2-7 - many TRBV4-3 CASSQEGLADSYEQYF TGCGCCAGCAGCCAAGAAGGATTAGCGGACTCCTACGAGCAGTACTTC
TRBJ1-1 - - TRBV5-5 CASSSLGRLNTEAFF TGTGCCAGCAGTTCTTTGGGCAGGCTGAACACTGAAGCTTTCTTT
TRBJ2-7 - many TRBV6-5 CASSRLAERYEQYF TGTGCCAGCAGCCGTTTAGCGGAGCGATACGAGCAGTACTTC
TRBJ2-7 - - TRBV3-1 CASSQEGHEQYF TGTGCCAGCAGCCAAGAGGGTCACGAGCAGTACTTC
TRBJ1-2 - medium-sized TRBV12-3/TRBV12-4 CASRLTESGYTF TGTGCCAGCAGACTCACAGAATCTGGCTACACCTTC
TRBJ1-1 - many TRBV12-3/TRBV12-4 CASRPFRGNTEAFF TGTGCCAGCAGACCATTTCGGGGGAACACTGAAGCTTTCTTT
TRBJ2-7 - many TRBV20-1 CSAKDPGWISREQYF TGCAGTGCTAAGGATCCAGGTTGGATTTCGCGCGAGCAGTACTTC
TRBJ1-5 TRBD1 many TRBV2 CASTEQGANQPQHF TGTGCCAGCACCGAACAGGGGGCCAATCAGCCCCAGCATTTT
TRBJ1-5 - - TRBV5-1 CASSLGQEDQPQHF TGCGCCAGCAGCTTGGGGCAGGAAGATCAGCCCCAGCATTTT
TRBJ2-5 - once TRBV6-5 CASSYSADQETQYF TGTGCCAGCAGTTACTCGGCTGATCAAGAGACCCAGTACTTC
TRBJ2-7 TRBD1 many TRBV10-1 CAATGAPKYEQYF TGCGCCGCAACAGGGGCGCCTAAATACGAGCAGTACTTC
TRBJ2-7 TRBD1 many TRBV7-6 CASSYTGTGGAEQYF TGTGCCAGCAGCTACACCGGGACAGGGGGCGCCGAGCAGTACTTC
TRBJ2-2 TRBD2 - TRBV24-1 CATKSGGHPGELFF TGTGCCACCAAGAGCGGGGGTCACCCCGGGGAGCTGTTTTTT
TRBJ2-5 - few TRBV6-4 CASSEEGKTQYF TGTGCCAGCAGTGAGGAGGGGAAGACCCAGTACTTC
TRBJ2-7 - many TRBV11-2 CASRDPYEQYF TGTGCCAGCAGGGATCCCTACGAGCAGTACTTC
TRBJ2-5 TRBD2 few TRBV28 CASSPTSAVETQYF TGTGCCAGCAGCCCGACTAGCGCGGTGGAGACCCAGTACTTC
TRBJ2-7 TRBD2 many TRBV7-7 CASSLEAGGTYEQYF TGTGCTAGCAGCTTAGAAGCGGGAGGGACCTACGAGCAGTACTTC
TRBJ2-5 - many TRBV6-2/TRBV6-3 CASSPGEETQYF TGTGCCAGCAGTCCGGGGGAAGAGACCCAGTACTTC
TRBJ1-2 - many TRBV28 CASSLGRENYGYTF TGTGCCAGCAGTCTGGGACGCGAGAACTATGGCTACACCTTC
TRBJ2-7 - - TRBV2 CASSALFKGGEQYF TGTGCCAGCAGTGCACTTTTCAAGGGGGGCGAGCAGTACTTC